This T cell receptor beta chain derives from a study of blood T cells in healthy people across ages (dated by TCRdb to about 2015). With regard to the full study: In model experiments, roughly one uniquely barcoded TCR beta cDNA molecule per two T cells was captured by template switching. Using deep sequencing normalized with unique cDNA molecular identifiers, the study measured how TCR beta repertoire diversity changes with age. Donors were grouped into four age groups: young (average approximately 15 years), middle-aged (roughly 40), aged (around 60) and long-lived (over 80). Using the same blood draw, the study looked at two additional independent replicas of 1 million unique cDNA reads for two donors, one aged 18 to 29 and the other aged 80 or older.

The approximately 39 donors, aged roughly 6 to 100 years, were systemically healthy Caucasian individuals from Russia. Each donor gave about 9.7 milliliters of peripheral blood, drawn into EDTA-treated Vacutainer tubes. Ficoll-Paque density-gradient centrifugation was used to isolate PBMCs, with at least 6.5 million obtained per sample. Total RNA, at least 6 micrograms per sample, was extracted from PBMCs with Trizol reagent. For every donor, an aliquot of PBMCs went through flow cytometry to measure the percentages of naive CD45RAhigh/CD27high T cells. This clonotype was detected only a few times. Its antigen is currently not known. There are no base qualities to consult, and no much larger clone falls within one base. Libraries were made using 5' RACE. Sequencing took place on an Illumina HiSeq 2500. The second PCR ran for about 6 to 12 cycles and used a J-beta primer mix along with a sample-barcoded 5' primer. Each TCR beta cDNA molecule received a unique molecular identifier from a template-switch 5' adaptor carrying 12 random nucleotides. At least 2.5 million CDR3-containing paired-end reads were obtained from each sample. The Mint cDNA synthesis kit, primed by a TRBC-specific oligonucleotide, was used to synthesize first-strand cDNA from all RNA. Following uracil-DNA glycosylase treatment, a first 18-cycle PCR with universal primers M1SS and BC2_uni_R was performed on all cDNA. For the original study's pipeline: Normalization of each sample was performed by random selection of 1 million high-quality reads, each carrying a distinct molecular identifier. Reads with shared molecular identifiers were discarded instead of being binned into consensus sequences. MiTCR, with a Q25 quality threshold and the strictest error-elimination algorithm, was used for CDR3 identification, clonotype clustering and error correction. A nonparametric unseen species model with Euler transformation was used to estimate a lower bound on total TCR beta diversity. The raw public data were reprocessed by TCRdb itself: fastp quality trimming at Q25, MiXCR clonotype calling, in-frame beta chains only. Rows merge per CDR3 protein into single entries with the most common DNA and genes. The V and J calls were not made by the authors but by TCRdb's processing. Here the sample has about 1 million distinct CDR3 sequences; roughly a quarter occur a single time. The ten largest clones represent around 0.75% of the sample.

Study-wide conclusions, independent of this receptor: The CMV infection status of donors was not known, potentially confounding age-related changes in expanded clonotypes. Compared with the aged group, more naive CD4+ T cells, fewer expanded clones and increased TCR diversity were shown by the long-lived group, suggesting age selection. Estimates of total diversity based on one million sequenced T cells were regarded as lower bounds and as underestimates. Bulk unsorted PBMC profiling prevented conclusive comparison of naive and antigen-experienced compartments. Observed TCR beta diversity per million T cells fell roughly linearly with age, and a significant reduction was already apparent by age around 40. The percentage of naive T cells measured by flow cytometry correlated strongly with observed TCR beta diversity.

Another study also made use of these data, one on T cells of mothers and their children. From the second report: Nine systemically healthy Caucasian individuals served as donors, namely three mothers together with their six children. cDNA synthesis consumed the entire amount of extracted RNA, loaded at approximately 1.4 ug RNA in each 15 ul reaction. Sample barcodes and 2-4 random nucleotides were added via the M1S primer in the second PCR. Each mother yielded over 9.5 million TCR beta CDR3 reads and each child 2.5 million to 3 million reads. Thymic selection similarly shapes TCR recombination output in related and unrelated pairs, with minor effect from inherited differences. Normalized repertoire overlap in related mother-child pairs was always slightly higher than in unrelated mother-child pairs, but the difference was never significant. No persistent microchimeric T cell clones were found, with a detection sensitivity of approximately 100 clones per million clonotypes. In the study, deep NGS was used to compare the TCR beta repertoires of mothers and children, and features distinguishing related mother-child pairs from unrelated individuals were sought. On average, the children were approximately 11 +/- 4 years old, while the mothers were roughly 40 +/- 4 years old. Libraries were sequenced on Illumina HiSeq 2000 with 100+100 nt paired-end reads after adapter ligation with NEBNext reagents. Mother and child libraries were prepared a month apart and sequenced in separate runs to prevent cross-contamination. Each donor had between roughly 450,000 and 2,100,000 distinct TCR beta clonotypes identified. Naive TCR beta clonotypes were estimated from low-frequency clonotypes matched to each donor's FACS-determined naive share, without sorting.

The sequenced sample was blood. This TCR was sampled from a girl aged 2 to 10 in good health.

The sequence in DNA is TGCAGTGCTAGGCTCGACAGGGGCCCGGCCCAGTACTTC. Translation gives CSARLDRGPAQYF. The sequence joins TRBV20-1 to TRBJ2-5, with TRBD1 identical over 8 junction bases. Relative to germline, V is missing 3 bases and J is missing 9 bases, with 9 bases of the junction outside any gene match. The CDR3 numbers 13 residues from cysteine through phenylalanine. Here the CDR3 DNA is all that survives: 39 bases in frame from base 1. From the germline V gene (reference sequence), CDR1 is DFQATT and CDR2 is SNEGSKA.